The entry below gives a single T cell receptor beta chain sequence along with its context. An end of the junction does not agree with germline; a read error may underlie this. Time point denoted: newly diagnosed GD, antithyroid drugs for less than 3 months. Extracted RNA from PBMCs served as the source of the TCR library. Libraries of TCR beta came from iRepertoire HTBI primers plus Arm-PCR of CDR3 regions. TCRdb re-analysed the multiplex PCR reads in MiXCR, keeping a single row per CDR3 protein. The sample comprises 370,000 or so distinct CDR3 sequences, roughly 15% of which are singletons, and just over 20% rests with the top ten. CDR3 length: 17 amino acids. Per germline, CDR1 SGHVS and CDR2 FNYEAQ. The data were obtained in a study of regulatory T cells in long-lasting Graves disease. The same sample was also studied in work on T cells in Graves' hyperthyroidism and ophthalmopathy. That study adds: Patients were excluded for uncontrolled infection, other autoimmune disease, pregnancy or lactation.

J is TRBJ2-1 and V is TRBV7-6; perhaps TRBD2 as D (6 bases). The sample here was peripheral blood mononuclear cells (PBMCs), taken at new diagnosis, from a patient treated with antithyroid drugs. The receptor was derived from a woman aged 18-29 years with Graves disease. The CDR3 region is CVSSLGRRDLTYNEQFF. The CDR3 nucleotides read TGTGTCAGCAGCTTAGGGCGGAGGGATTTGACCTACAATGAGCAGTTCTTC.